These T cell receptor beta chains were read from a single sample in a study of T cell repertoires in cytomegalovirus infection. TCRdb re-analysed the reads in MiXCR, keeping a single row per CDR3 protein. The sample contains roughly 990,000 distinct CDR3 sequences, less than 35% of which appear only once. These receptors' antigens are unknown. The sample here was cultured CD8+ T cells from PBMCs, taken from culture after CMV antigen stimulation. The receptors stem from a human donor in good health (CMV status not recorded). Some clones in this sample may be carry-over from other donors' samples. Each CDR3 is given with its conserved first and last residue. A D gene is named only where the DNA matches it firmly. Not every row has a clone size; where given, it reads once, few, many or a size class.

d_gene,abundance,j_gene,v_gene,CDR3nt,CDR3aa
TRBD1,few,TRBJ1-4,TRBV28,TGTGCCAGCAGTTTAGGGGGACAGGGGCTGGTGGAGCATGAAAAACTGTTTTTT,CASSLGGQGLVEHEKLFF
NA,many,TRBJ1-2,TRBV7-9,TGTGCCAGCAGCCCAATAGGGAGCCGTGGGGACCTTACCGACTATGGCTACACCTTC,CASSPIGSRGDLTDYGYTF
NA,NA,TRBJ2-1,TRBV29-1,TGCAGCGTACCGGGAGCATCGGACAATGAGCAGTTCTTC,CSVPGASDNEQFF
TRBD1,many,TRBJ2-7,TRBV7-6,TGTGCCAGCAGCCCCGGGACAGGCTACGAGCAGTACTTC,CASSPGTGYEQYF
NA,NA,TRBJ1-1,TRBV4-3,TGCGCCAGCAGCCAGGGGGTCTATACTTTCTTT,CASSQGVYTFF
TRBD1,NA,TRBJ1-1,TRBV6-5,TGTGCCAGCAGTTACTCGGGACAGCCTAACACTGAAGCTTTCTTT,CASSYSGQPNTEAFF
NA,few,TRBJ1-2,TRBV4-3,TGCGCCAGCAGCCAAGAGAGGCTTTCACCACCGGTTTTTGGCTACACCTTC,CASSQERLSPPVFGYTF
NA,few,TRBJ2-2,TRBV7-6,TGTGCCAGCAGTTTATTACTGAGGCAGGAGGTCACCGGGGAGCTGTTTTTT,CASSLLLRQEVTGELFF
NA,NA,TRBJ1-2,TRBV2,TGTGCCAGCAGCCCTCTTACTCACACAGGGCAGGACTATGGCTACACCTTC,CASSPLTHTGQDYGYTF
NA,NA,TRBJ2-5,TRBV4-1,TGCGCCAGCAGCCCCCTATTGGGAACTTATGAGACCCAGTACTTC,CASSPLLGTYETQYF